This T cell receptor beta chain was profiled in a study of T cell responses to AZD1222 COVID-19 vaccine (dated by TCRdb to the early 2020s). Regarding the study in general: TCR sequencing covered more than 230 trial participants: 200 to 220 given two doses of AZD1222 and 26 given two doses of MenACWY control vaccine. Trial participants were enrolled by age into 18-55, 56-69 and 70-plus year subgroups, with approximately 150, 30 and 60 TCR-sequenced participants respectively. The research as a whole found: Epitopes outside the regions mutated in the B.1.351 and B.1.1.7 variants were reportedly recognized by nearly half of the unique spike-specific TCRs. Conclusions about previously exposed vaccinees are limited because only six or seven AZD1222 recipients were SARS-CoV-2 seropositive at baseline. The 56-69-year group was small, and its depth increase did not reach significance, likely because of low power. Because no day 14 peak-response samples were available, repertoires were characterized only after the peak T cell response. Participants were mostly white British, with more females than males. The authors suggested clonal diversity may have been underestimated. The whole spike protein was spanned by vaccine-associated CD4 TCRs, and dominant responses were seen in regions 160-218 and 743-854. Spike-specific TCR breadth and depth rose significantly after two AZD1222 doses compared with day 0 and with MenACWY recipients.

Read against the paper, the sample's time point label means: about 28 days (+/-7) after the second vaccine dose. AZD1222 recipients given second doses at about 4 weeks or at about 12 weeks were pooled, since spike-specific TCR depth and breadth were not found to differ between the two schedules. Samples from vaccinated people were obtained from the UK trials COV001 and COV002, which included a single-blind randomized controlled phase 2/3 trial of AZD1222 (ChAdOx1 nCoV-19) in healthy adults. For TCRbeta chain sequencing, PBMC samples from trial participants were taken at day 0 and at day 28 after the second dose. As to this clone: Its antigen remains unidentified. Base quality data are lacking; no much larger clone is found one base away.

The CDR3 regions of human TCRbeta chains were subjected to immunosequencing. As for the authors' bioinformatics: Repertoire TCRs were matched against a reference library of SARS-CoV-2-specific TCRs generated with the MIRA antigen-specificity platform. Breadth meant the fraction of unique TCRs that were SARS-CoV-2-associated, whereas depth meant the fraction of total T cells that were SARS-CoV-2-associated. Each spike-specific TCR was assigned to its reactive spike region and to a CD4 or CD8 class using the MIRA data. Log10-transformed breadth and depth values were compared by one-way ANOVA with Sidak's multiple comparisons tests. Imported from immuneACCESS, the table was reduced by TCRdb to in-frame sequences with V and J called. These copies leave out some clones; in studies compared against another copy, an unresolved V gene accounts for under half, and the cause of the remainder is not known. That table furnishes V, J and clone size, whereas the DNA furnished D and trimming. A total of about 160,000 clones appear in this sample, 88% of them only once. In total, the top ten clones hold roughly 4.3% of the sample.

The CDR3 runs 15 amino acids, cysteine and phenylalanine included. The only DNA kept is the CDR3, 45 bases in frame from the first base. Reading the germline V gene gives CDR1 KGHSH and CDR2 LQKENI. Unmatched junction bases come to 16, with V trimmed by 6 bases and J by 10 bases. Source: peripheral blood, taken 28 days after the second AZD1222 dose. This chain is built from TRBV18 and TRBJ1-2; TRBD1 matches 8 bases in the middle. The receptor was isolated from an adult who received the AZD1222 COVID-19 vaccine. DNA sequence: TGTGCCAGCTCCCCAAACTTATCCGACAGGGGCCTCTACACCTTC. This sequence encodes CASSPNLSDRGLYTF.